Listed below are T cell receptor beta chains from one sample, sequenced in a study of cytotoxic CD8 clonotypes in ibrutinib-treated CLL. Profiling relied on immunoSEQ multiplex PCR, and the TCRdb table lists in-frame clones only, not all of them. The data hold over 120,000 clones, with over 60% observed a single time. The starting material was PBMCs, obtained after 12 months of ibrutinib treatment. The receptors come from a human donor with chronic lymphocytic leukemia. Both conserved end residues are part of each CDR3.

v_call	j_call	cdr3_aa
TRBV25-1	TRBJ2-7	CASSEGDEQYF
TRBV23-1	TRBJ1-2	CASSHVTRDPTGYTF
TRBV7-8	TRBJ2-7	CASSLAQVVTYEQYF
TRBV9	TRBJ2-3	CASSVVAGARGDTQYF
TRBV29-1	TRBJ2-7	CSVEDRTSGYYEQYF
TRBV5-4	TRBJ2-3	CASSHWTSGSTDTQYF
TRBV6-5	TRBJ1-4	CASSYSGQGGEKLFF
TRBV10-3	TRBJ2-3	CARAGSREGKGEADTQYF
TRBV5-1	TRBJ2-7	CASSLEGGDSYEQYF
TRBV5-1	TRBJ2-1	CASSPGTSGRTEQFF
TRBV6-1	TRBJ2-2	CASPGQGFTGELFF
TRBV9	TRBJ2-7	CASSVGQGALGYEQYF
TRBV6-6	TRBJ1-2	CATIEQGAHGYTF
TRBV5-5	TRBJ2-7	CASSLVGRDYEQYF
TRBV5-1	TRBJ1-3	CASSLEGQKSSGNTIYF
TRBV27	TRBJ1-3	CASSLTGNSGNTIYF
TRBV6-1	TRBJ1-4	CASSGGQATNEKLFF
TRBV5-4	TRBJ2-3	CASSPLPLIRTQYF
TRBV28	TRBJ1-4	CASSPFNEKLFF
TRBV30	TRBJ2-1	CAWASSKQFF
TRBV6-6	TRBJ2-7	CASSHRGDRYEQYF
TRBV11-2	TRBJ2-1	CASRLAGGDNEQFF
TRBV6-5	TRBJ1-5	CASSYSRGLGQPQHF
TRBV11-2	TRBJ1-2	CASSLGKTLGYTF
TRBV5-4	TRBJ1-1	CASSLNPGHTNTEAFF
TRBV19	TRBJ2-5	CASSTEGRGSTQYF
TRBV18	TRBJ2-7	CASSPLSQESSYEQYF